The following is a TCR beta chain sequence with its context. It has no known antigen specificity. Base-call qualities are not available, and no considerably larger clone is one nucleotide away. The donors were healthy, HIV-negative adults with no recently reported acute infections or vaccinations. Every donor was a Caucasian adult living in Nashville, Tennessee, USA. CD4+ T cells were enriched by magnetic negative selection; naive cells were then positively selected on CD45RA, and the negative fraction formed the memory subset. Blood was collected by leukapheresis, and PBMCs were isolated by Ficoll-Histopaque density gradient centrifugation and then cryopreserved in liquid nitrogen vapor phase. Analytical flow cytometry was used to check the purity and quantity of every magnetically sorted T cell population. Each sorted fraction had its genomic DNA isolated and then quantified by UV absorbance on a Nanodrop 2000c.

Per the germline V gene (reference sequence), GTSNPN is the CDR1 and SVGIG is the CDR2. Germline trimming: 6 bases from V, 3 bases from J; junction bases outside gene matches: 12. The CDR3 holds 15 amino acids from the cysteine to the phenylalanine. Of the read, only the CDR3 DNA is kept; its 45 bases are in frame from base 1. These data are taken from a study of shared clonotypes between healthy human individuals (dated by TCRdb to the early 2020s). Notes on the research overall: The cohort comprised a couple of women and a few men aged 18 to 49 years. For each donor, CD4 naive and CD4 memory were each given three plates, CD8 naive was given two plates, and CD8 memory was given one plate. The study deeply sequenced blood TCR repertoires of five healthy adults to estimate repertoire size and the extent of clonotype sharing between individuals. Libraries were prepared and TCR repertoires were sequenced by different laboratories using diverse techniques, in order to increase sequencing depth and limit assay-specific biases. Each donor's leukapheresis produced roughly between roughly 0.85 and 9.5 billion PBMCs. The paper's findings and limits, for the study overall: Across a handful of donors, around 5% of naive CD4, 3% to 3.5% of naive CD8, approximately 2.5% of memory CD4, and roughly 0.4% of memory CD8 clonotypes were shared. The small number of donors limited the genetic and exposure-history diversity represented. Rarefaction of sorted-subset datasets indicated incomplete sequencing despite the large sequencing depth. Clonotypes shared by all four sorted-subset donors showed higher generation probabilities than non-shared clonotypes. Estimated clonotype richness was generally larger for naive than for memory subsets. Pairwise subsampling led to the expectation that sequencing depth would affect the degree of clonotype sharing among donors. Sampling was restricted to blood, and TCR repertoires in tissue are likely to differ from TCR repertoires in blood.

Using the deep immunoSEQ assay, TCR CDR3 regions were amplified from genomic DNA by multiplex PCR. Genomic DNA extracted from each cell subset was distributed evenly over all wells of several immunoSEQ 96-well plates, and each plate served as one replicate. Each replicate PCR for sorted subsets received around 200 ng genomic DNA, equal to about 30,000 T cell genomes. The purified libraries were quantified using a Qubit 3.0 fluorometer, sized with a Bioanalyzer 2100, and then quantified again using the KAPA Library Quantification kit. Each immunoSEQ 96-well plate was sequenced on its own single-read 150-cycle Illumina NextSeq 550 flow cell. Regarding the original processing steps: Because only junctional sequences without quality scores were contained in the immunoSEQ output, filtering matching that applied to full-length reads could not be performed. To assign V/J genes and CDR3, sequences were annotated using PyIR, a Python wrapper for IgBLAST v1.9, with IMGT germline references. Any read was removed if the V/J assignment was weak (E-value above 1e-6), the CDR3 was missing, or the read contained stop codons, out-of-frame junctions, or ambiguous translated residues. V3J clonotypes were defined as sequences sharing the same inferred V gene, J gene, and CDR3 amino acid sequence. Percentage overlap between repertoires was computed as shared unique clonotypes divided by the size of the smaller repertoire. Repertoire richness was assessed with RTK rarefaction, the Chao1 estimator, and Recon v2.1 estimates of unobserved clonotypes. For all TCRbeta clonotypes obtained by the gDNA method from a handful of donors, generation probabilities were computed with OLGA. The immuneACCESS repertoire file appears here via TCRdb, limited to in-frame rearrangements. These files lack a portion of the clones; in checked studies, under half of the deficit traces to unresolved V genes, and the cause of the others is not known. Clonal size and the V and J genes are those of that table, whereas D and trimming came from the DNA. For this sample the table gives fewer than 3 million clones, of which less than 95% were detected only once. The ten largest make up about 0.41% of the sample.

Specimen: naive CD4+ T cells from PBMCs. Taken with the paper, the label for cell subset or site translates to: CD45RA+ positively selected. This sequence originates from a man in his late teens or twenties in good health. Some clones in this sample may be carry-over from other donors' samples. The rearranged segments are TRBV30 and TRBJ2-7; the central 9 bases match TRBD1. The CDR3 region: CACTPGTGYGYEQYF. The nucleotides are TGTGCCTGTACCCCCGGGACAGGGTATGGCTACGAGCAGTACTTC.